This TCR beta chain was identified in a study of Ad26.COV2.S vaccination and SARS-CoV-2 variants. Study overall: In the study, Ad26.COV2.S was injected intramuscularly once, or twice 56 days apart.

Some clones are missing from TCRdb's copy, which holds only in-frame ones; the method was immunoSEQ multiplex PCR. The data contain 300,000 to 400,000 clones, 80% to 90% of them singletons. Germline CDR1 reads SGHNT; CDR2 reads YENEEA. The CDR3 extends over 14 amino acids. V lost 3 bases to trimming and J lost 8 bases; unmatched junction nucleotides: 6. Treatment indicated: some 20 received Ad26.COV2.S at low or high dose, single or two shots; about five received placebo; per-sample allocation not given. Collection of the samples took place on day 63 after the first injection of vaccine or placebo. The sequence was collected from a person aged 18-65 years who received the Ad26.COV2.S COVID-19 vaccine or a placebo. The V and J genes are TRBV11-3 and TRBJ2-4, with 8 bases identical to TRBD1. The sample consisted of peripheral blood, taken in a trial of Ad26.COV2.S vaccine versus placebo. CDR3 loop: CASSFDRGSDIQYF. As DNA, the CDR3 is TGTGCCAGCAGCTTTGACAGGGGCTCAGACATTCAGTACTTC.